This T cell receptor (beta chain) was sequenced during a study of response to subunit inactivated influenza vaccine. Trimming cost V 7 bases and J 2 bases, with 7 bases left between them. This CDR3 spans 12 amino acids. Germline V gene sequence: CDR1 SGHAT, CDR2 FQNNGV. A single record per CDR3 protein comes from TCRdb applying MiXCR to the RT-PCR reads. The sample has 300,000 to 350,000 distinct CDR3 sequences, around 20% seen once; the top ten hold around 10%. As concerns this clonotype: Antigen: not known.

General study results and limits: Authors suggested each seasonal influenza vaccination recruits few new T cells.

The gene calls are TRBV11-2 and TRBJ2-3; D gene unclear. The TCR originated in a man in his fifties or sixties who received an inactivated influenza vaccine. Specimen: PBMCs from blood, collected roughly 20 months after vaccination. The CDR3 sequence is CASTSSTDTQYF. The CDR3 region has the DNA TGTGCCAGCACCTCCTCCACAGATACGCAGTATTTT.